This T cell receptor (beta chain) was found in a study of shared clonotypes between healthy human individuals. Study-wide results and limits: An expected dependence of interdonor clonotype sharing on sequencing depth was noted.

The CDR3 runs to 15 residues. After removal of 4 bases from V and 3 bases from J, the junction contained 3 bases not matched to a gene. Germline V gene lookup returns CDR1 SGHNT and CDR2 YENEEA. Notes on this clone: Antigen unknown.

TCRdb's copy holds only in-frame clones and misses some; the assay was immunoSEQ multiplex PCR. Here the sample spans under 2.5 million clones, under 95% being singletons. Memory CD4+ cells were the fraction left after CD45RA+ naive selection. The TCR sequence derives from a man younger than 35 in good health. Some clones in this sample may be carry-over from other donors' samples. Sequencing was performed on naive CD4+ T cells from PBMCs. Sample subset: CD45RA+ positively selected. V is TRBV11-3 and J is TRBJ2-1, with 10 bases identical to TRBD2. The CDR3 region is CASSSVAGGYNEQFF. DNA for the CDR3: TGTGCCAGCAGCTCGGTAGCGGGAGGCTACAATGAGCAGTTCTTC.